Presented here are 20 T cell receptor beta chains from one specimen sequenced in a study of CD4 T cells in relation to SARS-CoV-2 and coronaviruses. CD4+ T cells from unexposed donors were obtained before the COVID-19 pandemic (2011-2018). Clones were sequenced by immunoSEQ multiplex PCR, and TCRdb holds only the in-frame ones, with some missing. The data hold 60,000 to 65,000 clones, with about 94% observed a single time. Sample: naive CD4+ T cells from PBMCs. Noted subset: naive CD4+ T cells isolated by negative enrichment. The receptors derive from a human donor in good health.

This clone was detected only once. The chain recombines TRBV6-5 with TRBJ2-7, with a possible D match to TRBD1 (5 bases). The germline V gene encodes CDR1 MNHEY and CDR2 SVGAGI. Trimming left V 6 bases short and J 4 bases short, with 16 bases between. The CDR3 loop spans 14 amino acids. The CDR3: CASRGHTILYEQYF. DNA for the CDR3: TGTGCCAGCAGAGGACATACAATTCTTTACGAGCAGTACTTC.

V is TRBV18 and J is TRBJ1-1, with D unresolved. Germline V gene sequence: CDR1 KGHSH, CDR2 LQKENI. Trimming stripped 1 base from V and 1 base from J, with 4 bases between. This CDR3 region has 13 residues. The chain's CDR3 is CASSPRENTEAFF. The DNA of the CDR3 is TGTGCCAGCTCACCACGGGAGAACACTGAAGCTTTCTTT. Supplemented by reference TRBV18 and TRBJ1-1, the full variable domain reads NAGVMQNPRHLVRRRGQEARLRCSPMKGHSHVYWYRQLPEEGLKFMVYLQKENIIDESGMPKERFSAEFPKEGPSILRIQQVVRGDSAAYFCASSPRENTEAFFGQGTRLTVV.

A note on this clone: Other DNA sequences within the sample encode an identical CDR3. J is TRBJ1-1 and V is TRBV6-5; 10 bases agree with TRBD1. V dropped 6 bases and J dropped 1; count of bases not matched to a gene: 2. This CDR3 region has 14 residues. Germline loops: CDR1 MNHEY, CDR2 SVGAGI. CDR3 in amino acids: CASRGTGENTEAFF. The CDR3 DNA follows: TGTGCCAGCAGGGGGACAGGGGAGAACACTGAAGCTTTCTTT.

This chain uses TRBV27 with TRBJ1-5, with D perhaps TRBD1 (6 bases). V was pared by 3 bases and J by 1 base, with 13 bases between. The CDR3 loop spans 16 amino acids. Germline CDR1 reads MNHEY; CDR2 reads SMNVEV (reference sequence). The CDR3 is CASSFRRGFSNQPQHF. CDR3 sequence (DNA): TGTGCCAGCAGTTTCCGCAGGGGTTTCAGCAATCAGCCCCAGCATTTT.

This clone was detected only once. The CDR3 region has the DNA TGTGCCAGCAGCCCAGCCGGAGGGACTATGGCCTACAATGAGCAGTTCTTC. It yields the protein CASSPAGGTMAYNEQFF. This chain connects TRBV27 to TRBJ2-1; 7 nucleotides align to TRBD2. V shed 6 bases, J shed 2 bases, and the junction held 13 bases outside the gene matches. The CDR3 length is 17 residues. CDR1 and CDR2 from the germline V gene are MNHEY and SMNVEV (reference sequence).

The chain's CDR3 is CASTRTGYMNTEAFF. The DNA for the CDR3 is TGTGCCAGCACCCGGACAGGATACATGAACACTGAAGCTTTCTTT. The chain couples TRBV6-1 to TRBJ1-1; TRBD1 agrees at 7 bases. Germline V gene sequence: CDR1 MNHNS, CDR2 SASEGT. J lost 0 bases, V lost 7 bases, and 8 bases had no gene match. The CDR3 spans 15 residues.

This chain links TRBV9 with TRBJ2-1, with 7 bases identical to TRBD2. This CDR3 has 15 amino acids. V was pared by 3 bases and J by 0 bases, with 3 bases of the junction left unmatched. Germline lookup yields CDR1 SGDLS and CDR2 YYNGEE. The DNA of the CDR3 is TGTGCCAGCAGCGCCGTAGCGGGCTCCTACAATGAGCAGTTCTTC. Amino acid sequence: CASSAVAGSYNEQFF.

This clone showed up just once. The rearrangement joins TRBV2 to TRBJ1-5; 10 bases are a match to TRBD1. The CDR3 has 15 residues. V dropped 11 bases and J dropped 0; count of bases not matched to a gene: 7. In germline, CDR1 is SNHLY, CDR2 FYNNEI. The DNA for the CDR3 is TGTGCCGGAAGACAGGGGGCGAATAGCAATCAGCCCCAGCATTTT. It yields the protein CAGRQGANSNQPQHF.

J is TRBJ2-7 and V is TRBV2, with 8 bases matching TRBD1. V was pared by 3 bases and J by 9 bases, with 7 bases of the junction left unmatched. Looked up from germline, CDR1 is SNHLY and CDR2 is FYNNEI. This CDR3 comprises 13 residues. CDR3: CASSETGDAGQYF. The CDR3 bases are TGTGCCAGCAGTGAGACAGGGGATGCAGGGCAGTACTTC.

The chain couples TRBV5-5 to TRBJ2-7; D is undetermined. The V gene's germline CDR1 is SGHKS and CDR2 YYEKEE (reference sequence). The length of the CDR3 is 16 residues. V was shortened by 0 bases and J by 7 bases, with 20 bases between the two germline ends. The CDR3 reads CASSLARVDQNFEQYF. The CDR3 DNA is TGTGCCAGCAGCTTGGCAAGGGTCGACCAAAACTTTGAGCAGTACTTC. The full variable domain, with the rest looked up from reference TRBV5-5 and TRBJ2-7, is DAGVTQSPTHLIKTRGQQVTLRCSPISGHKSVSWYQQVLGQGPQFIFQYYEKEERGRGNFPDRFSARQFPNYSSELNVNALLLGDSALYLCASSLARVDQNFEQYFGPGTRLTVT.

The chain carries TRBV28 and TRBJ2-5, with a tentative D call TRBD1 (6 bases). Trimming removed 4 bases from V and 6 bases from J, with 18 bases in between. CDR1 and CDR2 from the germline V gene are MDHEN and SYDVKM. This CDR3 spans 15 amino acids. DNA for the CDR3: TGTGCCAGCAGTTCCCGTTTGACAGGCCCCCAGACCCAGTACTTC. Protein product: CASSSRLTGPQTQYF.

The chain carries TRBV7-2 and TRBJ2-3; D is possibly TRBD1 (6 bases). Trimming pared 2 bases from V and 4 bases from J, leaving 16 bases between. Per germline, CDR1 SGHTA and CDR2 FQGNSA. The length of the CDR3 is 16 residues. CDR3 sequence: CASSLYNREGPDTQYF. The CDR3 DNA follows: TGTGCCAGCAGCTTATATAACAGGGAAGGCCCAGATACGCAGTATTTT.

This chain joins TRBV28 and TRBJ2-7, with D possibly being TRBD1 or TRBD2 (5 bases each). The germline gives CDR1 MDHEN, CDR2 SYDVKM. This CDR3 has 14 amino acids. V lost 6 bases, J lost 11 bases, and 23 bases lay in between. DNA for the CDR3: TGTGCCAGCAGCGCAGGGTTTGGGGGTGGCCTTAAGTACTTC. It is translated as CASSAGFGGGLKYF.

The chain recombines TRBV5-1 with TRBJ2-1; D gene unclear. The CDR3 consists of 12 residues. The germline CDR1 and CDR2 sequences are SGHRS and YFSETQ. Trimming left V 4 bases short and J 6 bases short, with 8 bases between. In nucleotides, the CDR3 is TGCGCCAGCAGCGTGATCAGCAATGAGCAGTTCTTC. This codes for CASSVISNEQFF.

The chain uses TRBV7-8 and TRBJ1-5, with unresolved D. Looked up from germline, CDR1 is SGHVS and CDR2 is FQNEAQ. The V end was cut by 1 base, the J end by 4 bases, with 5 bases between. The CDR3 totals 13 residues. CDR3 bases: TGTGCCAGCAGCTTAGGGACGAATCAGCCCCAGCATTTT. This codes for CASSLGTNQPQHF.

This rearrangement joins TRBV24-1 to TRBJ1-2; D uncertain. V was shortened by 3 bases and J by 3 bases, with 10 bases between the two germline ends. CDR3 length: 14 amino acids. Germline V lookup: CDR1 KGHDR, CDR2 SFDVKD. The CDR3 bases are TGTGCCACCAGTGATCCCGGACTCGACTATGGCTACACCTTC. Translation: CATSDPGLDYGYTF.

This chain joins TRBV6-5 and TRBJ2-5, with D perhaps TRBD2 (5 bases). V was pared by 7 bases and J by 5 bases, with 11 bases between. The germline V gene has CDR1 MNHEY and CDR2 SVGAGI. The CDR3 extends over 12 amino acids. DNA for the CDR3: TGTGCCAGCACAAGGAGGAGGGAGACCCAGTACTTC. Its protein is CASTRRRETQYF.

The chain uses TRBV24-1 and TRBJ2-7; maybe TRBD1 (6 bases). In germline, CDR1 is KGHDR, CDR2 SFDVKD. The CDR3 runs to 13 residues. The V end was cut by 4 bases, the J end by 7 bases, with 13 bases between. The CDR3 is CATSDPTGMEQYF. The CDR3 DNA sequence: TGTGCCACCAGTGACCCAACAGGGATGGAGCAGTACTTC.

The chain is built from TRBV5-1 and TRBJ2-5; 7 bases align to TRBD1. V was pared by 2 bases and J by 5 bases, with 6 bases of the junction left unmatched. This CDR3 contains 14 residues. Looked up from germline, CDR1 is SGHRS and CDR2 is YFSETQ. CDR3 bases: TGCGCCAGCAGCTTCCCCGGGACAGCGGAGACCCAGTACTTC. It codes for CASSFPGTAETQYF.

The chain employs TRBV3-1 (or the pseudogene TRBV3-2) and TRBJ2-7; D unclear. Germline-derived CDR1 and CDR2 are LGHDT and YNNKEL (reference sequence). CDR3 length: 13 amino acids. V shed 5 bases and J shed 0 bases, with 8 bases lying between them. This chain's CDR3 is CASSGLVSYEQYF. In DNA form, the CDR3 reads TGTGCCAGCAGCGGGTTGGTCTCCTACGAGCAGTACTTC.